Below are 20 T cell receptor beta chains sequenced from a single sample in a study of blood T cell repertoires in COVID-19. Sequencing used immunoSEQ multiplex PCR; TCRdb keeps in-frame clones, though not all of them. Of some 62,000 clones in the sample, more than 75% were seen once. The material sequenced was peripheral blood. The receptors shown here come from a man in his sixties with COVID-19, enrolled during active disease.

This chain connects TRBV19 to TRBJ1-6; tentative D call: TRBD1 (6 bases). V lost 6 bases and J lost 10, with 22 bases in between. This CDR3 has 16 amino acids. The germline gives CDR1 LNHDA, CDR2 SQIVND (reference sequence). The CDR3 coding sequence is TGTGCCAGTAGGAACCCATCGGGGGGCCGGGGATCACCCCTCCACTTT. This sequence encodes CASRNPSGGRGSPLHF.

CDR3 loop: CASSRTRNTYNEQFF. In DNA, the CDR3 is TGTGCCAGCAGCCGTACGAGAAATACCTACAATGAGCAGTTCTTC. The chain has TRBV5-6 and TRBJ2-1; D call uncertain. CDR1 SGHDT and CDR2 YYEEEE come from the germline V gene. V was shortened by 4 bases and J by 2 bases, with 13 bases between the two germline ends. This CDR3 has 15 amino acids. Using reference TRBV5-6 and TRBJ2-1 for the parts outside the CDR3, the full variable domain is DAGVTQSPTHLIKTRGQQVTLRCSPKSGHDTVSWYQQALGQGPQFIFQYYEEEERQRGNFPDRFSGHQFPNYSSELNVNALLLGDSALYLCASSRTRNTYNEQFFGPGTRLTVL.

The chain uses TRBV9 and TRBJ1-3, with D uncertain. Germline CDR1 is SGDLS and CDR2 is YYNGEE. The ends were cut back, 5 bases at V and 1 base at J, with 7 bases in the middle. This CDR3 region has 13 residues. CDR3 sequence (DNA): TGTGCCAGCAGAACAGAATCTGGAAACACCATATATTTT. As protein: CASRTESGNTIYF.

This clone has only a few counts. This chain connects TRBV28 to TRBJ2-2, with a possible D match to TRBD2 (6 bases). This CDR3 contains 16 residues. CDR1 and CDR2 (germline): MDHEN, SYDVKM. Deletions cut 1 base from V and 6 bases from J, with 15 bases between. CDR3 loop: CASSLFGGRLPGELFF. In DNA form, the CDR3 reads TGTGCCAGCAGTTTATTCGGGGGACGGCTTCCCGGGGAGCTGTTTTTT.

The chain carries TRBV3-1 (or the pseudogene TRBV3-2) and TRBJ1-1; no clear D. Germline-derived CDR1 and CDR2 are LGHDT and YNNKEL (reference sequence). Trimming took off 1 base at V and 8 bases at J, with 8 bases between the two ends. The CDR3 extends over 12 amino acids. The CDR3 sequence is CASSQVAGEAFF. As DNA, the CDR3 is TGTGCCAGCAGCCAAGTGGCCGGGGAAGCTTTCTTT.

The J gene is TRBJ2-1, the V gene TRBV5-6; the D gene is possibly TRBD2 (6 bases). In germline, CDR1 is SGHDT, CDR2 YYEEEE. The CDR3 consists of 14 residues. With 0 bases removed from V and 9 bases from J, the gap between germline ends came to 13 bases. The CDR3 sequence is CASSLVAGPIEQFF. Here the CDR3 DNA reads TGTGCCAGCAGCTTGGTCGCGGGGCCCATTGAGCAGTTCTTC.

The chain uses TRBV6-6 and TRBJ1-1; a weak D match, TRBD1 (5 bases). V shed 7 bases and J shed 5 bases, with 17 bases lying between them. This CDR3 has 14 amino acids. Looked up from germline, CDR1 is MNHNY and CDR2 is SVGAGI (reference sequence). This chain's CDR3 is CASISRRGETEAFF. In DNA, the CDR3 is TGTGCCAGCATCTCTAGGAGGGGCGAGACTGAAGCTTTCTTT.

In its sample, this clone was seen a few times. V and J are TRBV4-1 and TRBJ1-2, with no clear D. Germline assignment: CDR1 MGHRA and CDR2 YSYEKL. The CDR3 spans 11 residues. V was pared by 2 bases and J by 8 bases, with 6 bases between. CDR3 nucleotides: TGCGCCAGCAGCCAATCGTTAGGCTACACCTTC. Amino acid sequence: CASSQSLGYTF.

CDR3 DNA sequence: TGTGCCATCGCCCTCCGGGACACCTACGAGCAGTACTTC. Its translation is CAIALRDTYEQYF. The chain is built from TRBV10-3 and TRBJ2-7; D is perhaps TRBD1 (6 bases). The V and J ends lost 8 bases and 2 bases respectively, with 13 bases between them. CDR3 length: 13 residues. Germline V gives CDR1 ENHRY, CDR2 SYGVKD.

The V and J genes are TRBV5-4 and TRBJ2-7, with D possibly being TRBD1 (5 bases). This CDR3 contains 14 residues. Trimming removed 0 bases from V and 3 bases from J, with 10 bases in between. Germline-derived CDR1 and CDR2 are SGHNT and YYREEE (reference sequence). CDR3 region: CASSLEQGSYEQYF. The CDR3 bases are TGTGCCAGCAGCTTGGAGCAGGGAAGCTACGAGCAGTACTTC. Drawing the rest from reference TRBV5-4 and TRBJ2-7, the complete variable domain is ETGVTQSPTHLIKTRGQQVTLRCSSQSGHNTVSWYQQALGQGPQFIFQYYREEENGRGNFPPRFSGLQFPNYSSELNVNALELDDSALYLCASSLEQGSYEQYFGPGTRLTVT.

This clone has a single count. The chain uses TRBV9 and TRBJ2-3; 7 bases align to TRBD2. V lost 0 bases, J lost 1 base, and 5 bases stayed unmatched. The CDR3 is made up of 16 amino acids. CDR1 is SGDLS and CDR2 is YYNGEE in the germline V gene. The CDR3 here is CASSVVASGGTDTQYF. In nucleotides, the CDR3 is TGTGCCAGCAGCGTAGTCGCTAGCGGAGGCACAGATACGCAGTATTTT. The full variable domain, its missing parts supplied by reference TRBV9 and TRBJ2-3, is DSGVTQTPKHLITATGQRVTLRCSPRSGDLSVYWYQQSLDQGLQFLIQYYNGEERAKGNILERFSAQQFPDLHSELNLSSLELGDSALYFCASSVVASGGTDTQYFGPGTRLTVL.

A few counts support this clone. The rearrangement links TRBV6-5 to TRBJ1-3, with 9 bases lining up with TRBD1. Germline CDR1 and CDR2: MNHEY and SVGAGI. Trimming took 5 bases from V and 3 from J; bases not matched to a gene: 5. The CDR3 runs to 15 residues. The DNA of the CDR3 is TGTGCCAGCAGTCCCGGGACAGGGTTTGGAAACACCATATATTTT. Residues: CASSPGTGFGNTIYF.

The chain links TRBV9 to TRBJ2-5; D uncertain. V lost 7 bases to trimming and J lost 1 base, with 17 bases between them. CDR1 is SGDLS, CDR2 YYNGEE, per germline. The length of the CDR3 is 15 residues. Here the CDR3 DNA reads TGTGCCAGCCCCCTTCTAAATGGGCGCCAAGAGACCCAGTACTTC. The encoded protein is CASPLLNGRQETQYF.

The sample holds one count of this clone. This rearrangement joins TRBV11-2 to TRBJ1-6; possibly TRBD1 for D (5 bases). CDR3 length equals 15 residues. Germline V gene data show CDR1 as SGHAT and CDR2 as FQNNGV. V was shortened by 5 bases and J by 7 bases, with 15 bases between the two germline ends. CDR3: CASSLGTERNSPLHF. CDR3 sequence (DNA): TGTGCCAGCAGCCTAGGGACTGAAAGAAATTCACCCCTCCACTTT.

The V gene is TRBV25-1, the J gene TRBJ1-3; the D gene is possibly TRBD1 (5 bases). Germline assignment: CDR1 MGHDK and CDR2 SYGVNS. CDR3 length: 13 amino acids. With 6 bases removed from V and 3 bases from J, the gap between germline ends came to 9 bases. The CDR3 nucleotides read TGTGCCAGCAGAACCCAGGGTGGAAACACCATATATTTT. Its translation: CASRTQGGNTIYF.

V gene TRBV5-1 combines with J gene TRBJ2-3, with a weak D call TRBD2 (6 bases). Trimming took off 0 bases at V and 3 bases at J, with 8 bases between the two ends. Germline V gene sequence: CDR1 SGHRS, CDR2 YFSETQ. There are 14 residues in the CDR3. The CDR3 region has the DNA TGCGCCAGCAGCTTGGCGACTAGGACAGATACGCAGTATTTT. Translated: CASSLATRTDTQYF.

This clone has only one observation. The rearrangement links TRBV4-2 to TRBJ2-3, with D unclear. The CDR3 is 12 residues long. Per the germline V gene, CDR1 is LGHNA and CDR2 is YNFKEQ. Trimming removed 4 bases at V and 3 bases at J, with 5 bases between. CDR3 region: CASSPATDTQYF. In DNA, the CDR3 is TGTGCCAGCAGCCCAGCGACAGATACGCAGTATTTT.

V and J are TRBV30 and TRBJ2-5; TRBD2 matches 8 bases. Trimming removed 0 bases from V and 4 bases from J; junction bases left unmatched: 7. The CDR3 is 15 residues long. Germline V gene sequence: CDR1 GTSNPN, CDR2 SVGIG (reference sequence). The CDR3 DNA sequence: TGTGCCTGGAGTGTAGGGGGGCTAGCGGGAGAGACCCAGTACTTC. This codes for CAWSVGGLAGETQYF.

This clone has just a few counts. The V and J genes are TRBV12-3 or TRBV12-4 and TRBJ1-2, with D unresolved. V was shortened by 2 bases and J by 8 bases, with 6 bases between the two germline ends. The CDR3 covers 11 residues. The CDR3 loop reads CASSLRGGYTF. Written as DNA, the CDR3 is TGTGCCAGCAGTTTAAGAGGAGGCTACACCTTC.

The rearrangement uses TRBV7-2 and TRBJ2-1; D is unclear. CDR1 and CDR2 (germline): SGHTA, FQGNSA. Trimming took 2 bases from V and 0 from J, leaving 11 bases between them. The CDR3 contains 16 residues. The chain's CDR3 is CASSLKWATSYNEQFF. The CDR3 bases are TGTGCCAGCAGCTTAAAGTGGGCTACCTCCTACAATGAGCAGTTCTTC.